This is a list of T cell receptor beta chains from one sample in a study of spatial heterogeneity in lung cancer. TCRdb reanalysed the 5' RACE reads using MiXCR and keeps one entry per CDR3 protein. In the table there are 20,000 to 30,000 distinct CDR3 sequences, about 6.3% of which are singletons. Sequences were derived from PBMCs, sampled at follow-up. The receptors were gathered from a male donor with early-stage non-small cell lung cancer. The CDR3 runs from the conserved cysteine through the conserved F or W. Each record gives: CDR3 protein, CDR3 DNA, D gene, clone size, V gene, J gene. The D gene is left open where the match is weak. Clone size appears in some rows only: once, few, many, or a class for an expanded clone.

CDR3 protein: CASSPLGTGMDEAFF; CDR3 DNA: TGTGCCAGCAGCCCACTCGGGACAGGCATGGATGAAGCTTTCTTT; D gene: TRBD1; clone size: many; V gene: TRBV5-5; J gene: TRBJ1-1
CDR3 protein: CASSRRASGESYNEQFF; CDR3 DNA: TGTGCCAGCAGCCGTAGGGCTAGCGGGGAGTCCTACAATGAGCAGTTCTTC; D gene: TRBD2; clone size: .; V gene: TRBV7-9; J gene: TRBJ2-1
CDR3 protein: CASSSRMSVKNIQYF; CDR3 DNA: TGTGCCAGCAGCTCGCGGATGTCCGTCAAAAACATTCAGTACTTC; D gene: .; clone size: .; V gene: TRBV7-8; J gene: TRBJ2-4
CDR3 protein: CASSLIEGPNTGELFF; CDR3 DNA: TGCGCCAGCAGCTTGATCGAGGGACCGAACACCGGGGAGCTGTTTTTT; D gene: .; clone size: few; V gene: TRBV5-1; J gene: TRBJ2-2
CDR3 protein: CASIPGAGPVMGYTF; CDR3 DNA: TGTGCCAGCATCCCGGGTGCCGGACCAGTTATGGGCTACACCTTC; D gene: .; clone size: few; V gene: TRBV6-1; J gene: TRBJ1-2
CDR3 protein: CSVEDLTETQYF; CDR3 DNA: TGCAGCGTTGAAGATCTGACCGAGACCCAGTACTTC; D gene: .; clone size: many; V gene: TRBV29-1; J gene: TRBJ2-5
CDR3 protein: CATSRDNIQPQHF; CDR3 DNA: TGTGCCACCAGCCGGGACAACATACAGCCCCAGCATTTT; D gene: .; clone size: many; V gene: TRBV24-1; J gene: TRBJ1-5
CDR3 protein: CSARVGGLRTGELFF; CDR3 DNA: TGCAGTGCTAGAGTCGGAGGGTTGAGGACCGGGGAGCTGTTTTTT; D gene: .; clone size: many; V gene: TRBV20-1; J gene: TRBJ2-2
CDR3 protein: CASSPGQNTEAFF; CDR3 DNA: TGTGCCAGCAGCCCCGGACAGAACACTGAAGCTTTCTTT; D gene: .; clone size: many; V gene: TRBV7-2; J gene: TRBJ1-1
CDR3 protein: CSVTGTGDEKLFF; CDR3 DNA: TGCAGCGTGACCGGGACAGGAGATGAAAAACTGTTTTTT; D gene: TRBD1; clone size: many; V gene: TRBV29-1; J gene: TRBJ1-4
CDR3 protein: CASSLVVAGWTGELFF; CDR3 DNA: TGTGCCAGCAGTTTAGTCGTAGCGGGCTGGACCGGGGAGCTGTTTTTT; D gene: TRBD2; clone size: few; V gene: TRBV12-3/TRBV12-4; J gene: TRBJ2-2
CDR3 protein: CATSLQLAGNSYNEQFF; CDR3 DNA: TGTGCCACCTCACTACAGCTAGCGGGAAACTCCTACAATGAGCAGTTCTTC; D gene: TRBD2; clone size: many; V gene: TRBV19; J gene: TRBJ2-1
CDR3 protein: CASVRLAGGEQFF; CDR3 DNA: TGTGCCAGCGTTAGGCTAGCGGGAGGTGAGCAGTTCTTC; D gene: TRBD2; clone size: .; V gene: TRBV2; J gene: TRBJ2-1
CDR3 protein: CASSYRDSDTQYF; CDR3 DNA: TGTGCCAGCAGTTACCGGGACAGTGATACGCAGTATTTT; D gene: TRBD1; clone size: many; V gene: TRBV6-5; J gene: TRBJ2-3
CDR3 protein: CSVSSSGANVLTF; CDR3 DNA: TGCAGCGTTTCGAGCTCTGGGGCCAACGTCCTGACTTTC; D gene: .; clone size: many; V gene: TRBV29-1; J gene: TRBJ2-6
CDR3 protein: CASSFGSSYEQYF; CDR3 DNA: TGTGCCAGCAGTTTTGGCAGCTCCTACGAGCAGTACTTC; D gene: .; clone size: many; V gene: TRBV12-3/TRBV12-4; J gene: TRBJ2-7
CDR3 protein: CASSLNIPYGYTF; CDR3 DNA: TGTGCCAGCAGCTTAAACATACCGTATGGCTACACCTTC; D gene: .; clone size: many; V gene: TRBV7-9; J gene: TRBJ1-2
CDR3 protein: CASSRPGYNEQFF; CDR3 DNA: TGTGCCAGCTCCCGCCCCGGGTACAATGAGCAGTTCTTC; D gene: .; clone size: many; V gene: TRBV28; J gene: TRBJ2-1
CDR3 protein: CASGPRGTRGDEQFF; CDR3 DNA: TGTGCCAGCGGGCCGCGGGGGACTAGAGGGGATGAGCAGTTCTTC; D gene: TRBD2; clone size: many; V gene: TRBV7-2; J gene: TRBJ2-1
CDR3 protein: CAWSNPGYNSPLHF; CDR3 DNA: TGTGCCTGGAGTAACCCAGGCTATAATTCACCCCTCCACTTT; D gene: .; clone size: many; V gene: TRBV30; J gene: TRBJ1-6
CDR3 protein: CASSLVAGIGIETQYF; CDR3 DNA: TGTGCCAGCAGCTTGGTGGCAGGGATTGGTATCGAGACCCAGTACTTC; D gene: .; clone size: many; V gene: TRBV5-6; J gene: TRBJ2-5
CDR3 protein: CASRSGTGLGETQYF; CDR3 DNA: TGTGCCAGCAGGTCCGGGACAGGTCTTGGGGAGACCCAGTACTTC; D gene: TRBD1; clone size: many; V gene: TRBV11-1; J gene: TRBJ2-5
CDR3 protein: CASSLQQSNTGELFF; CDR3 DNA: TGTGCCAGCAGCTTACAACAGTCGAACACCGGGGAGCTGTTTTTT; D gene: .; clone size: many; V gene: TRBV7-2; J gene: TRBJ2-2
CDR3 protein: CAWTTNQGAVGNTIYF; CDR3 DNA: TGTGCCTGGACCACAAACCAGGGGGCGGTCGGAAACACCATATATTTT; D gene: TRBD1; clone size: many; V gene: TRBV30; J gene: TRBJ1-3
CDR3 protein: CAIRRGRDTDTQYF; CDR3 DNA: TGTGCCATCCGGCGGGGCCGTGACACAGATACGCAGTATTTT; D gene: .; clone size: many; V gene: TRBV10-3; J gene: TRBJ2-3
CDR3 protein: CASSLSGGRGAGELFF; CDR3 DNA: TGCGCCAGCAGCTTAAGCGGGGGCCGTGGCGCCGGGGAGCTGTTTTTT; D gene: TRBD2; clone size: few; V gene: TRBV4-1; J gene: TRBJ2-2
CDR3 protein: CASSLELRSYEQYF; CDR3 DNA: TGTGCCAGCAGCTTAGAGCTCCGCTCCTACGAGCAGTACTTC; D gene: .; clone size: many; V gene: TRBV7-8; J gene: TRBJ2-7
CDR3 protein: CASSFSGGPEQYF; CDR3 DNA: TGTGCCAGCAGCTTCTCGGGGGGGCCCGAGCAGTACTTC; D gene: TRBD2; clone size: many; V gene: TRBV9; J gene: TRBJ2-7
CDR3 protein: CASSSGLSNYGYTF; CDR3 DNA: TGTGCCAGCAGTTCGGGGCTTTCTAACTATGGCTACACCTTC; D gene: .; clone size: few; V gene: TRBV6-6; J gene: TRBJ1-2
CDR3 protein: CASNPQGDAYGYTF; CDR3 DNA: TGCGCCAGCAACCCACAGGGAGATGCCTATGGCTACACCTTC; D gene: .; clone size: few; V gene: TRBV5-1; J gene: TRBJ1-2
CDR3 protein: CASSETLSAGELFF; CDR3 DNA: TGTGCCAGCAGTGAAACACTGTCCGCCGGGGAGCTGTTTTTT; D gene: .; clone size: many; V gene: TRBV2; J gene: TRBJ2-2
CDR3 protein: CASRRLRTAVIGNEQFF; CDR3 DNA: TGTGCCAGCAGGCGACTGCGGACAGCCGTAATAGGGAATGAGCAGTTCTTC; D gene: .; clone size: few; V gene: TRBV5-5; J gene: TRBJ2-1
CDR3 protein: CASSLSGQVPPQHF; CDR3 DNA: TGCGCCAGCAGCTTGTCGGGACAGGTGCCGCCCCAGCATTTT; D gene: TRBD1; clone size: many; V gene: TRBV5-1; J gene: TRBJ1-5
CDR3 protein: CASSRDRDRGLYGYTF; CDR3 DNA: TGTGCCAGCAGCCGCGACCGGGACAGGGGATTGTATGGCTACACCTTC; D gene: TRBD1; clone size: medium-sized; V gene: TRBV4-2; J gene: TRBJ1-2
CDR3 protein: CASSAGEAGAYGYTF; CDR3 DNA: TGTGCCAGCAGCGCAGGGGAAGCAGGGGCCTATGGCTACACCTTC; D gene: .; clone size: many; V gene: TRBV9; J gene: TRBJ1-2
CDR3 protein: CSVEVVTNQPQHF; CDR3 DNA: TGCAGCGTTGAGGTGGTGACAAATCAGCCCCAGCATTTT; D gene: .; clone size: many; V gene: TRBV29-1; J gene: TRBJ1-5
CDR3 protein: CASTGTESYNEQFF; CDR3 DNA: TGCGCCAGCACCGGGACAGAATCTTACAATGAGCAGTTCTTC; D gene: TRBD1; clone size: many; V gene: TRBV5-1; J gene: TRBJ2-1
CDR3 protein: CASSFGTSGLNEQFF; CDR3 DNA: TGTGCCAGCAGTTTCGGGACTAGCGGTCTGAATGAGCAGTTCTTC; D gene: TRBD2; clone size: few; V gene: TRBV6-2/TRBV6-3; J gene: TRBJ2-1
CDR3 protein: CASSLGEDTQYF; CDR3 DNA: TGTGCCAGCAGTCTCGGAGAAGATACGCAGTATTTT; D gene: .; clone size: few; V gene: TRBV7-3; J gene: TRBJ2-3
CDR3 protein: CASSRKTDGTEAFF; CDR3 DNA: TGCGCCAGCAGTCGAAAGACAGACGGCACTGAAGCTTTCTTT; D gene: .; clone size: many; V gene: TRBV5-1; J gene: TRBJ1-1
CDR3 protein: CAISARVGSSGNTIYF; CDR3 DNA: TGTGCCATCAGTGCCCGAGTGGGGTCCTCTGGAAACACCATATATTTT; D gene: .; clone size: many; V gene: TRBV10-3; J gene: TRBJ1-3
CDR3 protein: CASSTGGAGTGVLFF; CDR3 DNA: TGTGCCAGCAGTACAGGGGGCGCGGGCACCGGGGTGCTGTTTTTT; D gene: TRBD1; clone size: .; V gene: TRBV12-3/TRBV12-4; J gene: TRBJ2-2
CDR3 protein: CASSPGGFGTEAFF; CDR3 DNA: TGTGCCAGCAGCCCGGGGGGTTTTGGCACTGAAGCTTTCTTT; D gene: .; clone size: .; V gene: TRBV12-3/TRBV12-4; J gene: TRBJ1-1